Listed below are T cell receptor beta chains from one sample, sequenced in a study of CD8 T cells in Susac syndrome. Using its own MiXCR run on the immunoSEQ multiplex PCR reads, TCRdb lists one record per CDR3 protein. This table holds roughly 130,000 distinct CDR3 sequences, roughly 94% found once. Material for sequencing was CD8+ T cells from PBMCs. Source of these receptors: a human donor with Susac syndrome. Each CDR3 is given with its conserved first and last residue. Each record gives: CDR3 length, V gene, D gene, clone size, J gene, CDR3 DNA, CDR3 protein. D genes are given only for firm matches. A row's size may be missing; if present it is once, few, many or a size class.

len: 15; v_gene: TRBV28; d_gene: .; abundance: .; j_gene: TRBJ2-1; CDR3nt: TGTGCCAGCAGGCCCGGCTCGGGCTCCTACAATGAGCAGTTCTTC; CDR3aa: CASRPGSGSYNEQFF
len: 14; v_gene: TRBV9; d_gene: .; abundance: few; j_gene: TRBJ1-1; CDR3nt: TGTGCCAGCAGCGTAGGACAGACGAACACTGAAGCTTTCTTT; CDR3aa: CASSVGQTNTEAFF
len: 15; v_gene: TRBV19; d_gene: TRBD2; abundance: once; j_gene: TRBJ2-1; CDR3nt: TGTGCCAGTAGTAAAACCCCGGGACTAGGCAATGAGCAGTTCTTC; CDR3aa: CASSKTPGLGNEQFF
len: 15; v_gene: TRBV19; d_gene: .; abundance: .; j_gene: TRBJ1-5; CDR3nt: TGTGCCAGTAGTACCCACCGGGGCGGTTATCAGCCCCAGCATTTT; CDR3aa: CASSTHRGGYQPQHF
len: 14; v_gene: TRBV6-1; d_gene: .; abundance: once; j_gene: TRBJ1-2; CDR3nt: TGTGCCAGCAGTGAAGCGACCCCCAACTATGGCTACACCTTC; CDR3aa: CASSEATPNYGYTF
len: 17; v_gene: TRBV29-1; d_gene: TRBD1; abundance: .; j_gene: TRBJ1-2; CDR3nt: TGCAGCGTTGAAAATCGGGCAGGGGGGTATTGGGGCTATGGCTACACCTTC; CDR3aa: CSVENRAGGYWGYGYTF
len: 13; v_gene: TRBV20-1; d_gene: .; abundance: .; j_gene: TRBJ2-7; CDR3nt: TGCAGTGCTAGAGATCCGGGGGACGGTGAGCAGTACTTC; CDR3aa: CSARDPGDGEQYF
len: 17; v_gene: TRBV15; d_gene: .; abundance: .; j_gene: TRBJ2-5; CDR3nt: TGTGCCACCAGCAGAGCCCGACTAGTGATGAACCAAGAGACCCAGTACTTC; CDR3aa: CATSRARLVMNQETQYF
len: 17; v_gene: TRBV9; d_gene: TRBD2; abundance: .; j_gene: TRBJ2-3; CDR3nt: TGTGCCAGCAGCGTCTATATCGGGACTAGCACTACAGATACGCAGTATTTT; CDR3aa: CASSVYIGTSTTDTQYF
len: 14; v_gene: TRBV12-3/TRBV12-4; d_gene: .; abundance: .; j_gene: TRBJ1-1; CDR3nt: TGTGCCAGCAGTTTATTGGGGCTGAACACTGAAGCTTTCTTT; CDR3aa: CASSLLGLNTEAFF
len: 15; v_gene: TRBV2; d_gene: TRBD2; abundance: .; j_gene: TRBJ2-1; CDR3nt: TGTGCCAGCAGCCTTCTAGCGGGGGCCCACAATGAGCAGTTCTTC; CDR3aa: CASSLLAGAHNEQFF
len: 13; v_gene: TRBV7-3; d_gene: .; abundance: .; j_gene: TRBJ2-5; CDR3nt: TGTGCCAGCAGCTTAAGCGCTCCCGAGACCCAGTACTTC; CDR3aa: CASSLSAPETQYF
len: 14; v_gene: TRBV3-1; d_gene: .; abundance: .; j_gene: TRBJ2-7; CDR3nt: TGTGCCAGCAGCCAAGCGGGACGGTCCTACGAGCAGTACTTC; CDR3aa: CASSQAGRSYEQYF
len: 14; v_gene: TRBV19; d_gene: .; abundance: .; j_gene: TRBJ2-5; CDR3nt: TGTGCCAGTAGTTTAGGGAGTGGATGGGAGACCCAGTACTTC; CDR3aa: CASSLGSGWETQYF
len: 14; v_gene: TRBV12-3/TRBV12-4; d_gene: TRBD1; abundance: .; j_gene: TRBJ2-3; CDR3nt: TGTGCCAGCAGTTTTACAGGGGTCACAGATACGCAGTATTTT; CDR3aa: CASSFTGVTDTQYF
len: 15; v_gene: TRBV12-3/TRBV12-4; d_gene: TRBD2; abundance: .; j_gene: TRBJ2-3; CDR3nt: TGTGCCAGCGCATTAGCGGGGGAATTTCAGGATACGCAGTATTTT; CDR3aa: CASALAGEFQDTQYF
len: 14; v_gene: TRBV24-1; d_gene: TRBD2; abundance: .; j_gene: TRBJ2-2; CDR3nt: TGTGCCACCACAAGCGGGGAGAACACCGGGGAGCTGTTTTTT; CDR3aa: CATTSGENTGELFF
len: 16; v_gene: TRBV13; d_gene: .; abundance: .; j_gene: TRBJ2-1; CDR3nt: TGTGCCAGCAGCTTCCGCACTTCCCCTAGGGGTGGTGAGCAGTTCTTC; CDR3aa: CASSFRTSPRGGEQFF
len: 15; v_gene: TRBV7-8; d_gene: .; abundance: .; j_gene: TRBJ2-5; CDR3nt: TGTGCCAGCAGCTTAACAGACTACCAAATAGAGACCCAGTACTTC; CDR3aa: CASSLTDYQIETQYF
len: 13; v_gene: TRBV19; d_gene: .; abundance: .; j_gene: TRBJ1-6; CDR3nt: TGTGCCAGTAGTATGCCTGGGGATTCACCCCTCCACTTT; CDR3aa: CASSMPGDSPLHF
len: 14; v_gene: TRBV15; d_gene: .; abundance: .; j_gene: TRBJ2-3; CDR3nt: TGTGCCACCAGCAGAGAGCGACATTTGGATACGCAGTATTTT; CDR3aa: CATSRERHLDTQYF
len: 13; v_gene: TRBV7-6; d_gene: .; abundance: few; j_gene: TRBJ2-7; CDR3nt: TGTGCCAGCAGCTTAGTGGGTTCCGGCGAGCAGTACTTC; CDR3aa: CASSLVGSGEQYF
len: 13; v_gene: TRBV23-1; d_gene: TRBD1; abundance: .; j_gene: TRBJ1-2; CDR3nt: TGCGCCAGCAGTCGGGACAGGGGTTATGGCTACACCTTC; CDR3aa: CASSRDRGYGYTF
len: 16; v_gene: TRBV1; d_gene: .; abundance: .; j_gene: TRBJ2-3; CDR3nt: TGCACCAGCAGCCAAGATACTAGCTCCCGCACAGATACGCAGTATTTT; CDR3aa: CTSSQDTSSRTDTQYF
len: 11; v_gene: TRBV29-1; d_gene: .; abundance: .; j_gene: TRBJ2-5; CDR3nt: TGCAGCGTTGAGAACGGAGAGACCCAGTACTTC; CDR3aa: CSVENGETQYF
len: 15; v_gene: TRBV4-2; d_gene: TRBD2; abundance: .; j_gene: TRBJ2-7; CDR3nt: TGTGCCAGCAGCCCCGGACTAGCGGGGGCGTACGAGCAGTACTTC; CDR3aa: CASSPGLAGAYEQYF
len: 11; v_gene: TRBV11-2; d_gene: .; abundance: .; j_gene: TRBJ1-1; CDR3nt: TGTGCCAGCAGAAAGGCCACTGAAGCTTTCTTT; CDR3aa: CASRKATEAFF
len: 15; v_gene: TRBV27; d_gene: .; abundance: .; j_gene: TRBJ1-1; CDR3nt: TGTGCCAGCAGTTTAGGGTCAACAGGAAGCACTGAAGCTTTCTTT; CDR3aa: CASSLGSTGSTEAFF
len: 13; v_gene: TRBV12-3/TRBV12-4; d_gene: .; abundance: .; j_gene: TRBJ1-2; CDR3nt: TGTGCCAGCAGTCCCCCGGCACCGGGTGGCTACACCTTC; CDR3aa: CASSPPAPGGYTF
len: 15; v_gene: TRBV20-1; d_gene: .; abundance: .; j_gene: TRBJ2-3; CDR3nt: TGCAGTGCTAGAGCCGGGACGGATCCCACAGATACGCAGTATTTT; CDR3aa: CSARAGTDPTDTQYF
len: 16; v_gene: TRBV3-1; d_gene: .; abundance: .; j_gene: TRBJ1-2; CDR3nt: TGTGCCAGCAGCCAAGATCTGACAGTAACTATCTATGGCTACACCTTC; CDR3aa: CASSQDLTVTIYGYTF